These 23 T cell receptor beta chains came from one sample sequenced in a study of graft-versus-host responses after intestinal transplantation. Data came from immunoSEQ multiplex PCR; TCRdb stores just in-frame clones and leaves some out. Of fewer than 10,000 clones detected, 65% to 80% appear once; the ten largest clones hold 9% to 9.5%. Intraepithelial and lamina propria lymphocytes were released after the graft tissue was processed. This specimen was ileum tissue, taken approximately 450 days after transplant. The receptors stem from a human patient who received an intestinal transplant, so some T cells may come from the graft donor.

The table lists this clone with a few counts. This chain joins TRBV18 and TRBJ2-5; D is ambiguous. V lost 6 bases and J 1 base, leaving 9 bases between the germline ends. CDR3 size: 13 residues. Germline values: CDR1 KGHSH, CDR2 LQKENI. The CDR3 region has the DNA TGTGCCAGCTCCCAAGCCTTCCAAGAGACCCAGTACTTC. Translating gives CASSQAFQETQYF.

The CDR3 coding sequence is TGCAGCAGTCATATCGGGGGTAATGAGCAGTTCTTC. Its protein product is CSSHIGGNEQFF. V and J are TRBV29-1 and TRBJ2-1, with D tentatively TRBD2 (6 bases). The V end lost 8 bases, the J end lost 7 bases, and 15 bases lay between the germline ends. The germline gives CDR1 SQVTM, CDR2 ANQGSEA. The CDR3 extends over 12 amino acids.

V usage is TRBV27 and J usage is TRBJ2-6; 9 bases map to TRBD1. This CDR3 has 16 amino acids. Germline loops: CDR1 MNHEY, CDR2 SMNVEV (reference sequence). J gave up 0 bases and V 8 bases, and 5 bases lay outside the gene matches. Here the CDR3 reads CASGRQGGSGANVLTF. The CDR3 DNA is TGTGCCAGCGGTAGACAGGGGGGCTCTGGGGCCAACGTCCTGACTTTC.

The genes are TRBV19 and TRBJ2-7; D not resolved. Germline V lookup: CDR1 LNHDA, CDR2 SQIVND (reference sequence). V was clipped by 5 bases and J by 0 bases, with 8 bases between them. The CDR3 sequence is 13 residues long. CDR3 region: CASSPGTSYEQYF. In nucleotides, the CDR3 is TGTGCCAGTAGTCCAGGCACCTCCTACGAGCAGTACTTC.

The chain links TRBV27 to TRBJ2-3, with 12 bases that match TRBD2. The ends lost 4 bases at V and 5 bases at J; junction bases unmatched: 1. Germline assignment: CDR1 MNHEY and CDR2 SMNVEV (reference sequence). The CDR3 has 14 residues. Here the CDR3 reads CASSSLAGGDTQYF. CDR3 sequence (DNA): TGTGCCAGCAGTTCACTAGCGGGGGGAGATACGCAGTATTTT.

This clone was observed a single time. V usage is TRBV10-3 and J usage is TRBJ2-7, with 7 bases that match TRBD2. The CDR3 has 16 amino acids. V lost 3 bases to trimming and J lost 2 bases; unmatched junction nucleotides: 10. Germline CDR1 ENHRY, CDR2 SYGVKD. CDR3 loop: CAISDPLKRGAYEQYF. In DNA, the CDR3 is TGTGCCATCAGTGATCCCCTTAAACGGGGGGCCTACGAGCAGTACTTC.

The chain's CDR3 is CSVAQAIGETQYF. CDR3 coding DNA: TGCAGCGTTGCACAGGCCATAGGAGAGACCCAGTACTTC. The chain carries TRBV29-1 and TRBJ2-5; D is perhaps TRBD1 (5 bases). Germline CDR1 SQVTM, CDR2 ANQGSEA. This CDR3 spans 13 amino acids. Trimming shortened V by 4 bases and J by 4 bases, and 13 bases separated the two germline ends. The entire variable domain, with the rest obtained from reference TRBV29-1 and TRBJ2-5, is as follows: SAVISQKPSRDICQRGTSLTIQCQVDSQVTMMFWYRQQPGQSLTLIATANQGSEATYESGFVIDKFPISRPNLTFSTLTVSNMSPEDSSIYLCSVAQAIGETQYFGPGTRLLVL.

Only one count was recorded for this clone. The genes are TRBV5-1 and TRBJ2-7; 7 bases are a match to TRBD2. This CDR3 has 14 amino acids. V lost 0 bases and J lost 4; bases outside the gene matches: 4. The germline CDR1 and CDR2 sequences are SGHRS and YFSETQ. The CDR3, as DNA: TGCGCCAGCAGCTTGGCCTGGGGGGGTTACGAGCAGTACTTC. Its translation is CASSLAWGGYEQYF.

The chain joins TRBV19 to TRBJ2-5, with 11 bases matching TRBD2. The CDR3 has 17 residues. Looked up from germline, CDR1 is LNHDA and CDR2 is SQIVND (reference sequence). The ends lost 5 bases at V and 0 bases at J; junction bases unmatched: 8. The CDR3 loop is CASSPLTSGAYQETQYF. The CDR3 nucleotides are TGTGCCAGTAGTCCCCTGACTAGCGGGGCTTACCAAGAGACCCAGTACTTC.

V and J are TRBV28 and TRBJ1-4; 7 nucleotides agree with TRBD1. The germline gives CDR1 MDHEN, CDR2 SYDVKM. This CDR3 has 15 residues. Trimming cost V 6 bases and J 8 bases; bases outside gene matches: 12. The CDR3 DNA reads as TGTGCCAGCAGCTCAGGGGGAGGAGGGGAAGAAAAACTGTTTTTT. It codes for CASSSGGGGEEKLFF.

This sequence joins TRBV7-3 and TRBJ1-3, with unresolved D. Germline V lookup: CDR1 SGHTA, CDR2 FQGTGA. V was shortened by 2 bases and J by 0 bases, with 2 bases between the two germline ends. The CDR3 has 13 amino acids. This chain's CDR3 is CASSLASGNTIYF. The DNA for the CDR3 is TGTGCCAGCAGCTTAGCCTCTGGAAACACCATATATTTT. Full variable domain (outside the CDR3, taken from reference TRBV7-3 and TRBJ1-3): GAGVSQTPSNKVTEKGKYVELRCDPISGHTALYWYRQSLGQGPEFLIYFQGTGAADDSGLPNDRFFAVRPEGSVSTLKIQRTERGDSAVYLCASSLASGNTIYFGEGSWLTVV.

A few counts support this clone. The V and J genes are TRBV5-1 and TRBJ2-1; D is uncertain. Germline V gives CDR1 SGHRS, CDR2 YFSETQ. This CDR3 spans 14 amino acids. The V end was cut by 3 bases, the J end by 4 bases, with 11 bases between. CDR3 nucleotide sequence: TGCGCCAGCAGCTCCGGGCTGGAATACAATGAGCAGTTCTTC. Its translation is CASSSGLEYNEQFF. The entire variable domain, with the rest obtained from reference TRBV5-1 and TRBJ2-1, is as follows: KAGVTQTPRYLIKTRGQQVTLSCSPISGHRSVSWYQQTPGQGLQFLFEYFSETQRNKGNFPGRFSGRQFSNSRSEMNVSTLELGDSALYLCASSSGLEYNEQFFGPGTRLTVL.

The chain's CDR3 is CASSPSGLLYTEAFF. CDR3 sequence (DNA): TGTGCCAGCAGCCCATCCGGGCTTCTGTACACTGAAGCTTTCTTT. The chain couples TRBV7-2 to TRBJ1-1, with unresolved D. Germline-derived CDR1 and CDR2 are SGHTA and FQGNSA. The CDR3 is 15 residues long. V gave up 5 bases and J gave up 3 bases, with 16 bases separating them. Filled out from reference TRBV7-2 and TRBJ1-1, the complete variable domain reads GAGVSQSPSNKVTEKGKDVELRCDPISGHTALYWYRQSLGQGLEFLIYFQGNSAPDKSGLPSDRFSAERTGGSVSTLTIQRTQQEDSAVYLCASSPSGLLYTEAFFGQGTRLTVV.

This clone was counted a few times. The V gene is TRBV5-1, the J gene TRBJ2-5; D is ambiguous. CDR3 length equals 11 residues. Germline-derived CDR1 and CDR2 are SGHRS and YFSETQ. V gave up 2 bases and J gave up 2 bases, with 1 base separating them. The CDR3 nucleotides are TGCGCCAGCAGCTTTCAAGAGACCCAGTACTTC. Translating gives CASSFQETQYF.

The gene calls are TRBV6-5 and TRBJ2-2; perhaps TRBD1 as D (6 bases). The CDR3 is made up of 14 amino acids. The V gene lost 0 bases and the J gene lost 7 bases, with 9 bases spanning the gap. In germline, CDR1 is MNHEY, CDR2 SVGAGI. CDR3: CASSYSKGGGELFF. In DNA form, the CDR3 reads TGTGCCAGCAGTTACTCGAAAGGGGGCGGGGAGCTGTTTTTT.

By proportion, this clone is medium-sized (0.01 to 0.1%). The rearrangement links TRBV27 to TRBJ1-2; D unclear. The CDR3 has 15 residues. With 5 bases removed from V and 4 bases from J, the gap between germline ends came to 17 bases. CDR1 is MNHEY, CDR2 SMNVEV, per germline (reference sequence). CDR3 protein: CASSPPGSSVYGYTF. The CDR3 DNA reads TGTGCCAGCAGTCCGCCGGGGTCCTCGGTCTATGGCTACACCTTC.

Written as DNA, the CDR3 is TGCGCCAGCAGCCAAGAAGGGACAGTTCTTGACGAGCAGTACTTC. It codes for CASSQEGTVLDEQYF. The chain links TRBV4-3 to TRBJ2-7; 7 bases fit TRBD1. This CDR3 has 15 residues. The V gene's germline CDR1 is LGHNA and CDR2 YSLEER. J was trimmed by 5 bases and V by 0 bases; bases with no gene match: 7.

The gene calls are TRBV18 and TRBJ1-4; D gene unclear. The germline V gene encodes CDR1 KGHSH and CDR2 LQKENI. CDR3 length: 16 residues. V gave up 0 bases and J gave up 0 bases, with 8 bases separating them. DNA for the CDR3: TGTGCCAGCTCACCACCCTACAGCTCAACTAATGAAAAACTGTTTTTT. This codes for CASSPPYSSTNEKLFF. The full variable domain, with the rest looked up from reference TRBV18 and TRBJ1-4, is NAGVMQNPRHLVRRRGQEARLRCSPMKGHSHVYWYRQLPEEGLKFMVYLQKENIIDESGMPKERFSAEFPKEGPSILRIQQVVRGDSAAYFCASSPPYSSTNEKLFFGSGTQLSVL.

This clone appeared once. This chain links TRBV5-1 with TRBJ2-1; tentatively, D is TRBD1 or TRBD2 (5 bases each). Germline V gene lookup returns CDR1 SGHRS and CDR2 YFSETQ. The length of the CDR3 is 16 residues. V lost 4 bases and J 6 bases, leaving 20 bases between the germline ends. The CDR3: CASSQSSGAGFNEQFF. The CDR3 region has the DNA TGCGCCAGCAGCCAATCGTCCGGGGCAGGGTTCAATGAGCAGTTCTTC.

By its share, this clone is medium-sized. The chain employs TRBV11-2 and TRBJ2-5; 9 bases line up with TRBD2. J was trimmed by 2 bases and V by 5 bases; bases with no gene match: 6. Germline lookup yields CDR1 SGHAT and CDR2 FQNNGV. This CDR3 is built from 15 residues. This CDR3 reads CASSHGRGGQETQYF. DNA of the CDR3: TGTGCCAGCAGCCACGGGCGGGGGGGGCAAGAGACCCAGTACTTC.

CDR3 in amino acids: CASFPGQGDLNEKLFF. As DNA, the CDR3 is TGCGCCAGCTTCCCGGGACAGGGGGACCTTAATGAAAAACTGTTTTTT. The chain joins TRBV5-1 to TRBJ1-4, with 11 bases lining up with TRBD1. This CDR3 has 16 residues. V was clipped by 7 bases and J by 4 bases; unmatched bases: 9. Germline-derived CDR1 and CDR2 are SGHRS and YFSETQ.

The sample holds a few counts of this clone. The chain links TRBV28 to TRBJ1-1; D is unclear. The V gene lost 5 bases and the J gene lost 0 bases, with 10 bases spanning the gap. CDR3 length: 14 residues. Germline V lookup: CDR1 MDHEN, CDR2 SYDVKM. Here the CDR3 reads CASSLTVLNTEAFF. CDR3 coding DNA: TGTGCCAGCAGTCTAACAGTATTGAACACTGAAGCTTTCTTT.

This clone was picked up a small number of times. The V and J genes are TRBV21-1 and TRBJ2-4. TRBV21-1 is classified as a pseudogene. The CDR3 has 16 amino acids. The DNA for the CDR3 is TGTGCCAGCAGCAAAGACAACGGATTAGCCAAAAACATTCAGTACTTC. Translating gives CASSKDNGLAKNIQYF.